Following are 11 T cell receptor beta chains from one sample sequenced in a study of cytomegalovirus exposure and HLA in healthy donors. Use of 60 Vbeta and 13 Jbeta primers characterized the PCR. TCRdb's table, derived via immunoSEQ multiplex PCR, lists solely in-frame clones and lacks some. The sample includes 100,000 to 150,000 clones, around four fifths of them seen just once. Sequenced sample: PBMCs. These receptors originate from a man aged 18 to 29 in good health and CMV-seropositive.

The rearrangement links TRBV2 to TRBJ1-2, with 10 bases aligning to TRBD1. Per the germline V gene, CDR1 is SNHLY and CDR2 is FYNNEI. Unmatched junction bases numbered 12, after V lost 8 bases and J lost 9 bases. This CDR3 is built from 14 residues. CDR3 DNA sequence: TGTGCCAGCGGCCGAGGGGGGACAGGGGAGAGCTACACCTTC. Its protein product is CASGRGGTGESYTF.

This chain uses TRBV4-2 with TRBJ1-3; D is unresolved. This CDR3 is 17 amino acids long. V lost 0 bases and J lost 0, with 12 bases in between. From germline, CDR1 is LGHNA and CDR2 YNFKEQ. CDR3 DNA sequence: TGTGCCAGCAGCCAAGATACACAGAAGGTCTCTGGAAACACCATATATTTT. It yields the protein CASSQDTQKVSGNTIYF.

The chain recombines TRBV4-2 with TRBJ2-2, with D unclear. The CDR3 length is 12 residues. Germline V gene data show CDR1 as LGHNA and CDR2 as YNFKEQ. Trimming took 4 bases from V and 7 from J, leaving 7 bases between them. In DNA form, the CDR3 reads TGTGCCAGCAGCCCTGCTAGCGGGGAGCTGTTTTTT. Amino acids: CASSPASGELFF.

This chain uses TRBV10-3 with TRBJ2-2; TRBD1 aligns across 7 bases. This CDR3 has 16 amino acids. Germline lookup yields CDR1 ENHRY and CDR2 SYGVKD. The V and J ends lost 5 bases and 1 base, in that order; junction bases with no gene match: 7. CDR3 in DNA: TGTGCCATCAGTAATACCGGGACAGAGAACACCGGGGAGCTGTTTTTT. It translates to CAISNTGTENTGELFF.

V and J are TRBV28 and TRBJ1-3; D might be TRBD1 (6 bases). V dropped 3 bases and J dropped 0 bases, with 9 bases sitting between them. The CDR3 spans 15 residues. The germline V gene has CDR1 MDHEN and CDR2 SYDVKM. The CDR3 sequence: CASSLDSSSGNTIYF. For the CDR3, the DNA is TGTGCCAGCAGTTTGGACAGCAGCTCTGGAAACACCATATATTTT.

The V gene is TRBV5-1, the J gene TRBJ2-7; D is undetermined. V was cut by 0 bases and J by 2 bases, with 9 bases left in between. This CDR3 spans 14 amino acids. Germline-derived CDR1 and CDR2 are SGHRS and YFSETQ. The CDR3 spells CASSLGDGAYEQYF. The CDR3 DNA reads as TGCGCCAGCAGCTTGGGCGACGGAGCCTACGAGCAGTACTTC.

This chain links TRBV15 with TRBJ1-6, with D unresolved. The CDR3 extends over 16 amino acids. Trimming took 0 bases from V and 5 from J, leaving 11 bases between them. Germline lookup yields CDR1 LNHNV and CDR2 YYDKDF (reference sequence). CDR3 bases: TGTGCCACCAGCAGAGATGGGAGCTCGAATAATTCACCCCTCCACTTT. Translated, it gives CATSRDGSSNNSPLHF. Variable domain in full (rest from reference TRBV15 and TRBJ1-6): DAMVIQNPRYQVTQFGKPVTLSCSQTLNHNVMYWYQQKSSQAPKLLFHYYDKDFNNEADTPDNFQSRRPNTSFCFLDIRSPGLGDTAMYLCATSRDGSSNNSPLHFGNGTRLTVT.

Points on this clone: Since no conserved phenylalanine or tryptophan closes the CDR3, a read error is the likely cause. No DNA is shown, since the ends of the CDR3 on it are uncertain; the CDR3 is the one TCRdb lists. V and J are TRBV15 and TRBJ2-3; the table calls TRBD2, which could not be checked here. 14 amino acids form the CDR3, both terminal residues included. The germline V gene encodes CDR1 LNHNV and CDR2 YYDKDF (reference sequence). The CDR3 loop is CATSREPSGGALSP.

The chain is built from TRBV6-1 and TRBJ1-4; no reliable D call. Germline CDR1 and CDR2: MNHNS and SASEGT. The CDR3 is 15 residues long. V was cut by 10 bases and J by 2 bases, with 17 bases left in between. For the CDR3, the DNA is TGTGCCACTGCCCCGGGGTCGGCGACTAATGAAAAACTGTTTTTT. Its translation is CATAPGSATNEKLFF.

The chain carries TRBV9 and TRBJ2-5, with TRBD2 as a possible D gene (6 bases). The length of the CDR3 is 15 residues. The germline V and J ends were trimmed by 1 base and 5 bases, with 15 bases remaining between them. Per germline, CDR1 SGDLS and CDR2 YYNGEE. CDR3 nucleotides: TGTGCCAGCAGCGTATACGGGGGTGTAGGTGAGACCCAGTACTTC. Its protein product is CASSVYGGVGETQYF.

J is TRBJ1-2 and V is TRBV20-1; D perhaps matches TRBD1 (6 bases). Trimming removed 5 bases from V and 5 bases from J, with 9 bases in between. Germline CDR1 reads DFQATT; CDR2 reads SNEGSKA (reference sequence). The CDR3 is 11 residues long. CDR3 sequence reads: CSARQVYGYTF. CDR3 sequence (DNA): TGCAGTGCTCGACAGGTTTATGGCTACACCTTC.